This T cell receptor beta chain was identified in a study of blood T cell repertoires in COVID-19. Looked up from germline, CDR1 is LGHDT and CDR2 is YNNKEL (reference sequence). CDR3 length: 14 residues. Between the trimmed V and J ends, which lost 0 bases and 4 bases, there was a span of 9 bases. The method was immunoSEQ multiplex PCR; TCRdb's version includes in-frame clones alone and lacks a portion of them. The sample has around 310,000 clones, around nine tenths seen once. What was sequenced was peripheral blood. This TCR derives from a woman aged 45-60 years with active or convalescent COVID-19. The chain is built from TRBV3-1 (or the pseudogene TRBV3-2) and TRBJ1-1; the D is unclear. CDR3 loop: CASSQDRLGTEAFF. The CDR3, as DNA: TGTGCCAGCAGCCAAGACAGGTTGGGCACTGAAGCTTTCTTT.